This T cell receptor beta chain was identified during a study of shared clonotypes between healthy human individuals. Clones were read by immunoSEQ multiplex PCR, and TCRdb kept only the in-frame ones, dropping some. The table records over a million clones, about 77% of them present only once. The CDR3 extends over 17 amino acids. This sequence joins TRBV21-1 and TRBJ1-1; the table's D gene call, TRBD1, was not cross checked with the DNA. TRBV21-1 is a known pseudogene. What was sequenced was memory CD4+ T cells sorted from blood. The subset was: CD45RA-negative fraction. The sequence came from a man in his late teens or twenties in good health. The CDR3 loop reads CASSKGQGGIIDTEAFF. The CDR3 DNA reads TGTGCCAGCAGCAAGGGACAGGGGGGTATCATTGACACTGAAGCTTTCTTT.